This TCR beta chain emerged from a study of blood T cell repertoires in COVID-19. Across the whole study: Whether acute or convalescent, the COVID-19 samples came from the United States, Italy and Spain. Nucleic acid was either cDNA or gDNA, and it came from T cells, B-cell-depleted T cells, or PBMCs.

In the study's own analysis: From reference gene primer amplification, estimates of nucleated cell counts were derived. Clones were sequenced by immunoSEQ multiplex PCR, and TCRdb holds only the in-frame ones, with some missing. Clone size and V and J calls were adopted from that table, with D and trimming inferred from the DNA. The table shows about 210,000 clones, with about 89% occurring only once. Germline V gives CDR1 LNHDA, CDR2 SQIVND (reference sequence). The CDR3 spans 14 residues. V shed 5 bases and J shed 0 bases, with 10 bases lying between them. A single count supports this clone. The chain uses TRBV19 and TRBJ1-1; D call uncertain. The sequenced sample consisted of peripheral blood. The TCR originated in a middle-aged woman with acute or convalescent COVID-19. The CDR3: CASSYLPVNTEAFF. CDR3 DNA: TGTGCCAGTAGTTACCTCCCGGTGAACACTGAAGCTTTCTTT. The full variable domain, its missing parts supplied by reference TRBV19 and TRBJ1-1, is DGGITQSPKYLFRKEGQNVTLSCEQNLNHDAMYWYRQDPGQGLRLIYYSQIVNDFQKGDIAEGYSVSREKKESFPLTVTSAQKNPTAFYLCASSYLPVNTEAFFGQGTRLTVV.